This T cell receptor (beta chain) was found in a study of shared clonotypes between healthy human individuals. With regard to this clone: The antigen is undetermined.

Donors had no recently reported acute infections or vaccinations and were HIV-negative. Regarding the study as a whole: Tissue TCR repertoires likely differ from these blood-only repertoires. Rarefaction curves obtained for sorted subsets showed sequencing incomplete despite large depth. Naive CD4 clonotypes were shared across several donors at approximately 5.3%.

Profiled with immunoSEQ multiplex PCR; TCRdb holds only in-frame clones, not every one. The data hold 1.6 million or so clones, with approximately 97% observed a single time. The TCR comes from a man aged 30 to 45 in good health. Sequencing was done on a sample of naive CD4+ T cells sorted from blood. Subset here: CD45RA+ positively selected.

CDR3 bases: TGCGCCAGCAGCTCACAACCGGGACTGCACAATGAGCAGTTCTTC. This codes for CASSSQPGLHNEQFF. The chain joins TRBV5-1 to TRBJ2-1; the D gene is possibly TRBD2 (6 bases). V lost 3 bases and J lost 5, with 15 bases in between. This CDR3 is 15 amino acids long. Germline V lookup: CDR1 SGHRS, CDR2 YFSETQ.